Listed below are T cell receptor beta chains from one sample, sequenced in a study of cytomegalovirus exposure and HLA in healthy donors. Sequenced by immunoSEQ multiplex PCR; TCRdb stores in-frame clones only, minus some. The sample consists of more than 85,000 clones, around 70% of them appearing once. Material: PBMCs. These TCRs come from a woman aged 50 to 65 in good health and CMV-seropositive. The CDR3 runs from the conserved cysteine through the conserved F or W. Fields, in order: D gene, clone size, J gene, V gene, CDR3 protein, CDR3 DNA. The D gene is left open where the match is weak. Clone size is given for some rows only: seen once, a few or many times, or a class if the clone is expanded.

>NA|NA|TRBJ1-1|TRBV13
CASSLGGSNTEAFF
TGTGCCAGCAGCTTAGGGGGCTCTAACACTGAAGCTTTCTTT
>TRBD1|NA|TRBJ2-2|TRBV10-1
CASSRRQGGRNTGELFF
TGCGCCAGCAGTCGGCGACAGGGGGGAAGGAACACCGGGGAGCTGTTTTTT
>NA|NA|TRBJ2-7|TRBV21-1
CASSSIPWSGPYEQYF
TGTGCCAGCAGCTCAATCCCTTGGAGCGGTCCCTACGAGCAGTACTTC
>NA|NA|TRBJ1-6|TRBV6-6
CASSQVRGGNSPLHF
TGTGCCAGCAGTCAGGTCCGCGGGGGCAATTCACCCCTCCACTTT
>NA|NA|TRBJ1-3|TRBV11-2
CASSYDRPVTGNTIYF
TGTGCCAGCAGCTATGACAGACCGGTAACTGGAAACACCATATATTTT
>NA|NA|TRBJ2-5|TRBV29-1
CSVVLETQYF
TGCAGCGTTGTATTAGAGACCCAGTACTTC
>TRBD1|NA|TRBJ1-2|TRBV5-1
CASSLEGQGGYGYTF
TGCGCCAGCAGCTTGGAGGGACAGGGAGGCTATGGCTACACCTTC
>NA|NA|TRBJ1-1|TRBV5-1
CASSLGSGLLEAFF
TGCGCCAGCAGCTTGGGTTCAGGGCTTCTTGAAGCTTTCTTT
>TRBD2|NA|TRBJ2-1|TRBV19
CASRISGRTRNEQFF
TGTGCCAGTAGAATTAGCGGGAGAACGAGAAATGAGCAGTTCTTC
>TRBD1|few|TRBJ2-7|TRBV4-2
CASSKRDRDGREQYF
TGTGCCAGCAGCAAGCGGGACAGGGACGGCCGCGAGCAGTACTTC
>TRBD1|few|TRBJ1-6|TRBV2
CATGPRGDSPLHF
TGTGCCACGGGGCCCAGGGGGGATTCACCCCTCCACTTT
>NA|NA|TRBJ1-2|TRBV27
CASSLGQTYGYTF
TGTGCCAGCAGTTTAGGGCAGACCTATGGCTACACCTTC
>TRBD1|NA|TRBJ2-3|TRBV4-3
CASSQRTGLPDTQYF
TGCGCCAGCAGCCAAAGGACAGGTCTACCAGATACGCAGTATTTT
>TRBD1|NA|TRBJ1-2|TRBV6-1
CASSVGTGGPSGYGYTF
TGTGCCAGCAGTGTTGGGACAGGGGGCCCGTCCGGCTATGGCTACACCTTC
>TRBD2|NA|TRBJ2-7|TRBV29-1
CSVVAGVYEQYF
TGCAGCGTTGTTGCGGGAGTCTACGAGCAGTACTTC
>NA|NA|TRBJ2-2|TRBV7-2
CASSYTVSTGELFF
TGTGCCAGCAGCTATACAGTCAGTACCGGGGAGCTGTTTTTT
>NA|NA|TRBJ1-1|TRBV5-5
CASSQLTENTEAFF
TGTGCCAGCAGCCAACTGACAGAGAACACTGAAGCTTTCTTT
>TRBD1|NA|TRBJ2-2|TRBV4-3
CASSRDRATGELFF
TGCGCCAGCAGCCGTGACAGGGCCACCGGGGAGCTGTTTTTT
>TRBD1|NA|TRBJ2-2|TRBV28
CASAGLRGYGGELFF
TGTGCCAGCGCCGGGCTCAGGGGGTATGGCGGGGAGCTGTTTTTT
>NA|once|TRBJ2-7|TRBV5-8
CASSFRPGIEQYF
TGTGCCAGCAGCTTTCGCCCGGGGATAGAGCAGTACTTC
>NA|NA|TRBJ1-1|TRBV25-1
CASSDPETGRREAFF
TGTGCCAGCAGTGATCCAGAGACAGGCAGAAGAGAAGCTTTCTTT
>NA|NA|TRBJ2-5|TRBV19
CASTHIRQGQETQYF
TGTGCCAGTACCCATATCCGGCAGGGGCAAGAGACCCAGTACTTC
>NA|NA|TRBJ1-4|TRBV15
CATSRDFKEKLFF
TGTGCCACCAGCAGAGATTTCAAAGAAAAACTGTTTTTT
>NA|once|TRBJ2-1|TRBV21-1
CASSRGGDRSYNEQFF
TGTGCCAGCAGCAGGGGCGGGGACCGCTCCTACAATGAGCAGTTCTTC
>NA|NA|TRBJ1-3|TRBV6-1
CASSAATGFSGNTIYF
TGTGCCAGCAGTGCAGCTACAGGGTTCTCTGGAAACACCATATATTTT
>NA|NA|TRBJ2-7|TRBV28
CASSLFAGQFQTYEQYF
TGTGCCAGCAGTTTATTCGCCGGACAGTTCCAAACCTACGAGCAGTACTTC
>TRBD2|NA|TRBJ2-1|TRBV7-3
CASSPGVAGRDEQFF
TGTGCCAGCAGCCCCGGAGTAGCGGGACGGGATGAGCAGTTCTTC
>TRBD1|NA|TRBJ1-1|TRBV11-1
CASSSDRVTEAFF
TGTGCCAGCAGCTCGGACAGGGTCACTGAAGCTTTCTTT
>TRBD2|NA|TRBJ2-3|TRBV7-2
CASSLEAGVPDTQYF
TGTGCCAGCAGCTTAGAGGCGGGAGTCCCAGATACGCAGTATTTT
>TRBD1|NA|TRBJ1-2|TRBV7-8
CASSLATFPGTGEGGYTF
TGTGCCAGCAGCTTGGCAACATTTCCCGGGACAGGGGAAGGTGGCTACACCTTC
>TRBD1|once|TRBJ2-7|TRBV5-1
CASRSRQGTTYEQYF
TGCGCCAGCAGGTCTCGACAGGGGACCACCTACGAGCAGTACTTC